The T cell receptor (beta chain) described here comes from a study of blood T cell repertoires in COVID-19. Turning to the study itself: The analysed material was cDNA or gDNA that came from T cells, B-cell-depleted T cells, or PBMCs.

The study drew participants aged about 18 to 95 years from 20 to 30 US areas. Two negative PCRs, clearance, or symptom resolution were required of recovered Cohort 3 donors. In germline, CDR1 is SGHAT, CDR2 FQNNGV. Trimming stripped 6 bases from V and 7 bases from J, with 19 bases between. The CDR3 spans 16 residues. TCRdb keeps only in-frame clones here, not all; method: immunoSEQ multiplex PCR. Of roughly 330,000 clones listed, 80% to 90% are singletons. The receptor was isolated from a woman in her thirties who had recovered from COVID-19. The chain is built from TRBV11-2 and TRBJ1-6; D gene unclear. Sequencing was carried out using PBMCs or T cells enriched from blood (not recorded which). The DNA of the CDR3 is TGTGCCAGCAGTCACAACCCGGGGAACTTCAATTCACCCCTCCACTTT. It yields the protein CASSHNPGNFNSPLHF.